This T cell receptor beta chain was sequenced in a study of T cells in Graves' hyperthyroidism and ophthalmopathy. The study, taken as a whole, reports: Ophthalmopathy, which appeared later, was predicted by the model a median approximately six months before onset.

The CDR3 totals 16 residues. The V gene end was trimmed by 6 bases and the J gene end by 4 bases; junction bases not matched to a gene: 8. There were TCR beta CDR3 regions amplified from RNA transcripts. In the first-round RT-PCR of the TCR CDR3, the HTBI primer set was used. From the multiplex PCR reads, TCRdb called clonotypes with MiXCR, one entry per CDR3 protein. Here the sample spans about 200,000 distinct CDR3 sequences, roughly a sixth being singletons. This clonotype was picked up many times. Its specificity is unknown. This sequence was found in a woman between 45 and 65 years old with Graves' hyperthyroidism. This chain joins TRBV12-3 or TRBV12-4 and TRBJ2-7, with 14 bases that match TRBD2. Specimen: blood. The CDR3 sequence: CASRTGTSGSLYEQYF. CDR3 in DNA: TGTGCCAGCAGGACCGGGACTAGCGGGAGTTTATACGAGCAGTACTTC.